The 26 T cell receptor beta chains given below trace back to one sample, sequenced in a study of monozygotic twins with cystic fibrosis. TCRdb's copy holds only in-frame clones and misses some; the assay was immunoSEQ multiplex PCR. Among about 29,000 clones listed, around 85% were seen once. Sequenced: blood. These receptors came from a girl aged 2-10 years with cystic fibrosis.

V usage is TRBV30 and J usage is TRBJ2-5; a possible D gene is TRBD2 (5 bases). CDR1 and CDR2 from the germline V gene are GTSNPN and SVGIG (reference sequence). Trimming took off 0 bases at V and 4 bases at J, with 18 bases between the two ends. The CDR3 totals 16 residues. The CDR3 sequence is CAWSVSRAFPAETQYF. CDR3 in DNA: TGTGCCTGGAGTGTATCGCGGGCCTTCCCAGCAGAGACCCAGTACTTC.

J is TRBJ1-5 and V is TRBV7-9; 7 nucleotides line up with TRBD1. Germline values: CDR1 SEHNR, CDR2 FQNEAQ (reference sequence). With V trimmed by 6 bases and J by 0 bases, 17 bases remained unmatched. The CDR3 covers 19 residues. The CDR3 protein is CASSQSRTGSLDSNQPQHF. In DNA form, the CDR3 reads TGTGCCAGCAGTCAATCGCGGACAGGATCTCTTGATAGCAATCAGCCCCAGCATTTT.

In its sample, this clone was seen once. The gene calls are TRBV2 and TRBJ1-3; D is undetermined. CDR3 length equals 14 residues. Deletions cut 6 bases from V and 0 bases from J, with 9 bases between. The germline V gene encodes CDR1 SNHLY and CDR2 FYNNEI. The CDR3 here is CASSDLDSGNTIYF. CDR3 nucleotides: TGTGCCAGCAGCGATCTAGACTCTGGAAACACCATATATTTT.

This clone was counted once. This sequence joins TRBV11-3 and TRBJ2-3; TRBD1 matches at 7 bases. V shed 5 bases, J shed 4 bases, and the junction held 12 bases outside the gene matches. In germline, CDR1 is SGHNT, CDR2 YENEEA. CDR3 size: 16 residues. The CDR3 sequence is CASSPTGTEHADTQYF. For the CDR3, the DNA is TGTGCCAGCAGCCCGACCGGGACAGAGCATGCAGATACGCAGTATTTT.

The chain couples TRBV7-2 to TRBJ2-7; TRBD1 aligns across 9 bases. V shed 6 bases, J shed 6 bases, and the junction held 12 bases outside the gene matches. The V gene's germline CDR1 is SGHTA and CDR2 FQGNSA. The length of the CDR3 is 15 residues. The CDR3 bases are TGTGCCAGCAGTTATCCCGGGACAGGGAGATTCGAGCAGTACTTC. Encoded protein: CASSYPGTGRFEQYF.

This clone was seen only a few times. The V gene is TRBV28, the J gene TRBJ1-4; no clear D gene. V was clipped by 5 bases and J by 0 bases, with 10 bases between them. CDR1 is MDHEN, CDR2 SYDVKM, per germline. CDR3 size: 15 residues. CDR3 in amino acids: CASSPQRSTNEKLFF. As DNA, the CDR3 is TGTGCCAGCAGTCCCCAACGATCAACTAATGAAAAACTGTTTTTT.

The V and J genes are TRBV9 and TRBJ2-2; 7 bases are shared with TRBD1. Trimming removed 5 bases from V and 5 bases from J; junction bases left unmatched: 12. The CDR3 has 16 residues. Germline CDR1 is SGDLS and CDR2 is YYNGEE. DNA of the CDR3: TGTGCCAGCAGTCGAGAGACAGGGATGAAAACCGGGGAGCTGTTTTTT. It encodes CASSRETGMKTGELFF.

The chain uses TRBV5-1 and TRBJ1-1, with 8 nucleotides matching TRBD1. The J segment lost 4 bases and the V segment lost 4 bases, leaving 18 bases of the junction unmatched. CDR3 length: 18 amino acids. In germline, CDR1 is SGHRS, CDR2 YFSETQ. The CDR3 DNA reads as TGCGCCAGCAGCCCAAGATCCCGGGACAGGCGATCTAGCACTGAAGCTTTCTTT. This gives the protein CASSPRSRDRRSSTEAFF.

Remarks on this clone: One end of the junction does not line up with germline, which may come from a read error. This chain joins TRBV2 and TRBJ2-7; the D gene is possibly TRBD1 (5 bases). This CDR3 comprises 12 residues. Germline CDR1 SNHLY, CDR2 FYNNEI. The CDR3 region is CASRLTGYGQYF. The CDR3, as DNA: TGTGCCAGCAGGCTAACAGGTTACGGGCAGTACTTC.

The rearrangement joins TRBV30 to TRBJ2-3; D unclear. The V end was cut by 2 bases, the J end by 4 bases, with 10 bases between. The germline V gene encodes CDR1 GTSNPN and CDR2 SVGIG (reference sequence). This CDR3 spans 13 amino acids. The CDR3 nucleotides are TGTGCCTGGAGTTCTTATATTCCAGATACGCAGTATTTT. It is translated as CAWSSYIPDTQYF.

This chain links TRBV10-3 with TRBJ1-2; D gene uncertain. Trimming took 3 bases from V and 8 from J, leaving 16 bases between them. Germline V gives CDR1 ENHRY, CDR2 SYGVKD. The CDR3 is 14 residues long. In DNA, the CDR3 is TGTGCCATCAGTGATCTACCGGCGAGGCAGGGCTACACCTTC. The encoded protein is CAISDLPARQGYTF.

The CDR3 region has the DNA TGCGCCAGCAGTGCCTTCAAAGAGACCCAGTACTTC. Translation: CASSAFKETQYF. The J gene is TRBJ2-5, the V gene TRBV10-2; D unresolved. Germline V gene lookup returns CDR1 WSHSY and CDR2 SAAADI. Trimming shortened V by 4 bases and J by 3 bases, and 6 bases separated the two germline ends. The CDR3 runs 12 residues.

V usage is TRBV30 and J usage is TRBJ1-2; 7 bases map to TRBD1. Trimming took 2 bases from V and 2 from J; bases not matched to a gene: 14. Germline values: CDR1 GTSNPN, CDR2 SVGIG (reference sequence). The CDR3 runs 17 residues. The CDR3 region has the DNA TGTGCCTGGAGTTCACCAACCGGGACAGAAGTCAACTATGGCTACACCTTC. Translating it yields CAWSSPTGTEVNYGYTF.

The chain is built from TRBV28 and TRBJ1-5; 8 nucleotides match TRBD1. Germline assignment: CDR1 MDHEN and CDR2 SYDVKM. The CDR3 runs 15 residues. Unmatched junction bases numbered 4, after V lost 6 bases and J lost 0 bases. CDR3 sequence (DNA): TGTGCCAGCAGAAGACAGGGGTATAGCAATCAGCCCCAGCATTTT. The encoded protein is CASRRQGYSNQPQHF.

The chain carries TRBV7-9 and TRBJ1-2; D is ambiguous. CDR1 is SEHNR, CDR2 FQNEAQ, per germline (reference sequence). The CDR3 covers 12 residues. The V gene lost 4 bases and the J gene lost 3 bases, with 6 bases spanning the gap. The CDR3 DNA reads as TGTGCCAGCAGCTGGGTCGACTATGGCTACACCTTC. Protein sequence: CASSWVDYGYTF.

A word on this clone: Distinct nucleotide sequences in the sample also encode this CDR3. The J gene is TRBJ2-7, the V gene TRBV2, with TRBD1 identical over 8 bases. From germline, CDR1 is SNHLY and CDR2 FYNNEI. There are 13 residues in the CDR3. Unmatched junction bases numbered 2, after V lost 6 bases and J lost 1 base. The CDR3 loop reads CASRDRASYEQYF. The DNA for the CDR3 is TGTGCCAGCAGGGACAGGGCATCCTACGAGCAGTACTTC.

The CDR3 loop is CAWRSLLSEKLFF. The DNA for the CDR3 is TGTGCCTGGAGATCGCTTCTCAGTGAAAAACTGTTTTTT. The chain combines TRBV30 with TRBJ1-4; no clear D gene. Trimming left V 3 bases short and J 7 bases short, with 12 bases between. Germline CDR1 reads GTSNPN; CDR2 reads SVGIG (reference sequence). The CDR3 sequence is 13 residues long.

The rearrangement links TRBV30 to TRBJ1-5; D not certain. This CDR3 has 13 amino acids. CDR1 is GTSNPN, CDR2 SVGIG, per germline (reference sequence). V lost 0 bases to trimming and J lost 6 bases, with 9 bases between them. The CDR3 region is CAWSVGGSQPQHF. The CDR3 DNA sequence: TGTGCCTGGAGTGTAGGAGGGAGTCAGCCCCAGCATTTT.

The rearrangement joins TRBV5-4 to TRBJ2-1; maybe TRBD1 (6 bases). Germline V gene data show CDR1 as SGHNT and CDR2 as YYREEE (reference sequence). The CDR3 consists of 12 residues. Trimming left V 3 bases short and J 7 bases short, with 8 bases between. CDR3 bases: TGTGCCAGCAGCTCGAGGGGGAATGAGCAGTTCTTC. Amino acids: CASSSRGNEQFF.

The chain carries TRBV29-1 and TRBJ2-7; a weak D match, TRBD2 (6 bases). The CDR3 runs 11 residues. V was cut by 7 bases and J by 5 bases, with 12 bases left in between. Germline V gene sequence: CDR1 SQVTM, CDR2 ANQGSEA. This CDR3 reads CSALGGNEQYF. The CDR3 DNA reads TGCAGCGCGCTTGGAGGGAACGAGCAGTACTTC.

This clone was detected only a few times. The CDR3 region is CASSPRLAYEQYF. The CDR3 DNA reads TGTGCCAGCAGCCCCCGTCTAGCCTACGAGCAGTACTTC. This chain joins TRBV7-9 and TRBJ2-7; D not resolved. The germline V and J ends were trimmed by 5 bases and 2 bases, with 10 bases remaining between them. The germline V gene encodes CDR1 SEHNR and CDR2 FQNEAQ (reference sequence). The CDR3 has 13 residues.

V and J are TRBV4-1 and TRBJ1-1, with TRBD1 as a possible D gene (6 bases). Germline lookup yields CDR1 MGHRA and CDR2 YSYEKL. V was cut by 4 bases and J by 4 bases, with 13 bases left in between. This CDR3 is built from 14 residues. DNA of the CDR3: TGCGCCAGCAGCCGGAGAGAAGGGGGCACTGAAGCTTTCTTT. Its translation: CASSRREGGTEAFF.

The CDR3 DNA follows: TGTGCCAGCAGGACCGGGACGGCCTCCTACGAGCAGTACTTC. It yields the protein CASRTGTASYEQYF. The chain recombines TRBV6-6 with TRBJ2-7; tentatively, D is TRBD1 or TRBD2 (5 bases each). The ends were cut back, 6 bases at V and 0 bases at J, with 12 bases in the middle. This CDR3 has 14 amino acids. Germline loops: CDR1 MNHNY, CDR2 SVGAGI (reference sequence).

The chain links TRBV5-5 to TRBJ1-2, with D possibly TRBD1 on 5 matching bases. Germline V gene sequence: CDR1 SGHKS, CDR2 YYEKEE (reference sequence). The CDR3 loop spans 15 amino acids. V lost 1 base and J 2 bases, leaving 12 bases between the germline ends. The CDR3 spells CASSLRGERNYGYTF. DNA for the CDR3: TGTGCCAGCAGCTTGCGAGGGGAGCGCAACTATGGCTACACCTTC.

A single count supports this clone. Here the CDR3 reads CASSFGQGVGEQYF. The CDR3 DNA reads as TGCGCCAGCAGCTTCGGACAGGGGGTGGGCGAGCAGTACTTC. The chain couples TRBV5-1 to TRBJ2-7; 10 nucleotides align to TRBD1. V lost 2 bases, J lost 6 bases, and 5 bases stayed unmatched. Germline V lookup: CDR1 SGHRS, CDR2 YFSETQ. The length of the CDR3 is 14 residues.

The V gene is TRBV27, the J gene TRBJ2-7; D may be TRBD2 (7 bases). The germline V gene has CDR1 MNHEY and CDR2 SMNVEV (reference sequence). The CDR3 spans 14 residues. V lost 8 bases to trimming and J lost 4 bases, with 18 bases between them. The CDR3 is CASGAGGGGYEQYF. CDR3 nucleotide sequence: TGTGCCAGCGGAGCAGGCGGGGGCGGGTACGAGCAGTACTTC.